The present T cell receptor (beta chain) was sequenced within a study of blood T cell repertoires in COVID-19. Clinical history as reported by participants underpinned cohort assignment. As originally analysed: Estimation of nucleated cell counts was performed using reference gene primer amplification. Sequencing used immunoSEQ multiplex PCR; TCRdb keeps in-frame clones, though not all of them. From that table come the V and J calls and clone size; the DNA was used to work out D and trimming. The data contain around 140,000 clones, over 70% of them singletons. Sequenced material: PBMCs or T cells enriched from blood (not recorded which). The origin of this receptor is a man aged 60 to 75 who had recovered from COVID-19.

CDR3 residues: CASSLPEILSGYTF. Written as DNA, the CDR3 is TGTGCCAGCAGCTTGCCCGAGATCCTTTCTGGCTACACCTTC. The V and J genes are TRBV5-4 and TRBJ1-2; D not certain. The length of the CDR3 is 14 residues. Trimming removed 1 base from V and 7 bases from J, with 14 bases in between. CDR1 is SGHNT and CDR2 is YYREEE in the germline V gene (reference sequence).